Each of the 18 T cell receptor beta chains below was sequenced from the same sample in a study of T cells after somatic rescue of genetic block. Data came from immunoSEQ multiplex PCR; TCRdb stores just in-frame clones and leaves some out. Of 7,500 to 8,500 clones listed, 80% are singletons. Material for sequencing was peripheral blood mononuclear cells (PBMCs). The receptors here all came from a boy aged 5-17 years.

V is TRBV4-3 and J is TRBJ1-2; D unclear. This CDR3 is built from 15 residues. Germline V gene lookup returns CDR1 LGHNA and CDR2 YSLEER. Trimming cost V 0 bases and J 1 base, with 9 bases left between them. This CDR3 reads CASSQEAAVNYGYTF. The CDR3 DNA sequence: TGCGCCAGCAGCCAAGAGGCAGCTGTTAACTATGGCTACACCTTC.

This clone appeared a few times. The rearrangement uses TRBV7-9 and TRBJ2-5; 7 nucleotides agree with TRBD1. This CDR3 has 14 amino acids. CDR1 is SEHNR and CDR2 is FQNEAQ in the germline V gene (reference sequence). V lost 3 bases to trimming and J lost 1 base; unmatched junction nucleotides: 2. Written as DNA, the CDR3 is TGTGCCAGCAGCTTCGGACAGGTCCAAGAGACCCAGTACTTC. This codes for CASSFGQVQETQYF.

This chain joins TRBV19 and TRBJ2-7; D not resolved. V shed 6 bases and J shed 0 bases, with 18 bases lying between them. Germline CDR1 LNHDA, CDR2 SQIVND (reference sequence). The CDR3 extends over 16 amino acids. The CDR3 sequence: CASSTWSPLGSYEQYF. The CDR3, as DNA: TGTGCCAGTAGCACCTGGTCCCCCTTGGGCTCCTACGAGCAGTACTTC.

V gene TRBV2 combines with J gene TRBJ1-6; D remains ambiguous. The CDR3 consists of 14 residues. Per germline, CDR1 SNHLY and CDR2 FYNNEI. Trimming pared 10 bases from V and 0 bases from J, leaving 10 bases between. In DNA, the CDR3 is TGTGCCATGGCGGGGAGCTCCTATAATTCACCCCTCCACTTT. It codes for CAMAGSSYNSPLHF.

The chain employs TRBV4-2 and TRBJ2-2, with 8 bases matching TRBD1. The V gene end was trimmed by 4 bases and the J gene end by 4 bases; junction bases not matched to a gene: 5. The germline CDR1 and CDR2 sequences are LGHNA and YNFKEQ. The CDR3 runs 15 residues. The CDR3 region has the DNA TGTGCCAGCAGCCGAGAGACAGGGGTCACCGGGGAGCTGTTTTTT. Protein product: CASSRETGVTGELFF.

This clone was observed a single time. The chain recombines TRBV11-2 with TRBJ2-5; D tentatively fits TRBD1 or TRBD2 (5 bases each). The CDR3 loop spans 15 amino acids. The germline V gene encodes CDR1 SGHAT and CDR2 FQNNGV. The V end was cut by 7 bases, the J end by 0 bases, with 15 bases between. In nucleotides, the CDR3 is TGTGCCAGCATGTTATGGGGGACCAACCAAGAGACCCAGTACTTC. Translation gives CASMLWGTNQETQYF.

The chain employs TRBV7-2 and TRBJ1-6; 7 bases agree with TRBD1. The V gene end was trimmed by 5 bases and the J gene end by 9 bases; junction bases not matched to a gene: 10. This CDR3 spans 15 amino acids. The germline V gene has CDR1 SGHTA and CDR2 FQGNSA. CDR3: CASSRETGVGSPLHF. For the CDR3, the DNA is TGTGCCAGCAGCCGAGAAACAGGGGTGGGTTCACCCCTCCACTTT.

The V call is TRBV18, the J call TRBJ2-7; 11 bases are a match to TRBD1. The CDR3 is 14 residues long. J lost 7 bases, V lost 1 base, and 3 bases had no gene match. The germline V gene has CDR1 KGHSH and CDR2 LQKENI. The CDR3 nucleotides read TGTGCCAGCTCACCACTGGGACAGGGGGAGGAGCAGTACTTC. Its protein is CASSPLGQGEEQYF.

The chain has TRBV11-3 and TRBJ2-7; D is unclear. The V end was cut by 0 bases, the J end by 0 bases, with 12 bases between. Per the germline V gene, CDR1 is SGHNT and CDR2 is YENEEA. CDR3 length equals 16 residues. The CDR3: CASSLDHGESSYEQYF. CDR3 in DNA: TGTGCCAGCAGCTTAGATCACGGTGAAAGCTCCTACGAGCAGTACTTC.

This chain connects TRBV5-1 to TRBJ2-1; maybe TRBD2 (5 bases). This CDR3 has 12 amino acids. Germline lookup yields CDR1 SGHRS and CDR2 YFSETQ. The V end lost 4 bases, the J end lost 12 bases, and 14 bases lay between the germline ends. The CDR3 region has the DNA TGCGCCAGCAGCGCCGGGGAAACCTCGCAGTTCTTC. It is translated as CASSAGETSQFF.

The chain is built from TRBV19 and TRBJ2-3; a weak D match, TRBD2 (6 bases). V lost 1 base and J lost 1, with 6 bases in between. Germline V gene lookup returns CDR1 LNHDA and CDR2 SQIVND (reference sequence). The CDR3 is made up of 14 amino acids. The CDR3 loop is CASSIGGGTDTQYF. CDR3 in DNA: TGTGCCAGTAGTATAGGGGGGGGCACAGATACGCAGTATTTT. Variable domain in full (rest from reference TRBV19 and TRBJ2-3): DGGITQSPKYLFRKEGQNVTLSCEQNLNHDAMYWYRQDPGQGLRLIYYSQIVNDFQKGDIAEGYSVSREKKESFPLTVTSAQKNPTAFYLCASSIGGGTDTQYFGPGTRLTVL.

J is TRBJ1-2 and V is TRBV5-4; a possible D gene is TRBD1 (6 bases). The germline gives CDR1 SGHNT, CDR2 YYREEE (reference sequence). V was pared by 2 bases and J by 5 bases, with 10 bases between. CDR3 length: 13 amino acids. The CDR3 nucleotides are TGTGCCAGCAGCTTAGGAGGGGGGTATGGCTACACCTTC. Translating it yields CASSLGGGYGYTF.

This clone has just a few counts. The genes are TRBV7-3 and TRBJ2-3; 9 bases agree with TRBD1. The germline V gene has CDR1 SGHTA and CDR2 FQGTGA. V was clipped by 5 bases and J by 5 bases; unmatched bases: 8. The CDR3 has 15 residues. CDR3 amino acids: CASSQGQGLVDTQYF. The CDR3, as DNA: TGTGCCAGCAGCCAGGGACAGGGACTGGTAGATACGCAGTATTTT.

This clone was seen a handful of times. V usage is TRBV19 and J usage is TRBJ1-4; TRBD1 matches 9 bases. The CDR3 covers 16 residues. Germline V gene data show CDR1 as LNHDA and CDR2 as SQIVND (reference sequence). V lost 4 bases to trimming and J lost 8 bases; unmatched junction nucleotides: 11. CDR3 in DNA: TGTGCCAGTAGTAGGCCCAGGGACAGGGAGGGCGAAAAACTGTTTTTT. Translation gives CASSRPRDREGEKLFF.

As concerns this clone: One end of the junction does not line up with germline, which may come from a read error. The V gene is TRBV5-6, the J gene TRBJ1-4, with TRBD1 identical over 10 bases. This CDR3 is built from 14 residues. Germline V gene sequence: CDR1 SGHDT, CDR2 YYEEEE. CDR3 sequence: CASSLATDRGRRLF. The CDR3 nucleotides read TGTGCCAGCAGCTTGGCTACCGACAGGGGGCGCCGGCTTTTT. The full variable domain, its missing parts supplied by reference TRBV5-6 and TRBJ1-4, is DAGVTQSPTHLIKTRGQQVTLRCSPKSGHDTVSWYQQALGQGPQFIFQYYEEEERQRGNFPDRFSGHQFPNYSSELNVNALLLGDSALYLCASSLATDRGRRLFGSGTQLSVL.

V usage is TRBV7-2 and J usage is TRBJ1-2; weak D call: TRBD1 (5 bases). The length of the CDR3 is 16 residues. The V gene's germline CDR1 is SGHTA and CDR2 FQGNSA. V shed 1 base and J shed 4 bases, with 16 bases lying between them. CDR3 sequence (DNA): TGTGCCAGCAGCTTAGGCCGCTCTAGGGGCTCCTATGGCTACACCTTC. This sequence encodes CASSLGRSRGSYGYTF.

The gene calls are TRBV28 and TRBJ2-7, with D maybe TRBD2 (5 bases). This CDR3 comprises 16 residues. Germline loops: CDR1 MDHEN, CDR2 SYDVKM. V was trimmed by 8 bases and J by 4 bases, leaving 24 bases between them. Here the CDR3 DNA reads TGTGCCAGCGGGAACAACGGACGGGGAAAGTGGTACGAGCAGTACTTC. Its protein product is CASGNNGRGKWYEQYF.

This clone has only a few counts. The rearrangement joins TRBV7-8 to TRBJ2-3; 11 positions agree with TRBD2. CDR3 length equals 15 residues. The germline CDR1 and CDR2 sequences are SGHVS and FQNEAQ. With V trimmed by 5 bases and J by 4 bases, 5 bases remained unmatched. The CDR3 spells CASSLGLAGPDTQYF. In nucleotides, the CDR3 is TGTGCCAGCAGCCTCGGACTAGCGGGCCCAGATACGCAGTATTTT.